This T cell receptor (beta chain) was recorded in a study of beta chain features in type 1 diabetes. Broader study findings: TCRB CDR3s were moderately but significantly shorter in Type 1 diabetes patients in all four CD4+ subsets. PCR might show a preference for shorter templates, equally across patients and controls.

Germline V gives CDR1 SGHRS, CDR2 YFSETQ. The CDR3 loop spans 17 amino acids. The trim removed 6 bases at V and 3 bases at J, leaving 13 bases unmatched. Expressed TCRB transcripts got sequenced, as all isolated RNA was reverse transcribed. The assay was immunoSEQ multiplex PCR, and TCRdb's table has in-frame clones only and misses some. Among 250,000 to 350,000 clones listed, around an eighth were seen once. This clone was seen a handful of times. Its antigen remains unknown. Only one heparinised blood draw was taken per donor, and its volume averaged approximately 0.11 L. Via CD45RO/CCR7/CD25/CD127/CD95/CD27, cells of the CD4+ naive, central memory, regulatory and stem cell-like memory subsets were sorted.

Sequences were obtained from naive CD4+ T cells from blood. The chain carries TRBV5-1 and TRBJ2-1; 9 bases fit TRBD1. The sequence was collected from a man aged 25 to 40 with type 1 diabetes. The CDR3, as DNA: TGCGCCAGCACCCGACTCCTCACAGGGGGCGACTACAATGAGCAGTTCTTC. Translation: CASTRLLTGGDYNEQFF.